This T cell receptor beta chain is drawn from a study of T-cell reconstitution after alpha-beta-depleted transplantation in children. The library targeted TCRbeta and was prepared with unique molecular identifiers. TCRdb ran MiXCR on the PCR reads and lists one entry per CDR3 protein. The sample has 250,000 to 300,000 distinct CDR3 sequences; around a tenth are singletons. This clonotype showed up many times. Its antigen is as yet unknown. Study-wide results and limits: Reports say that about two months after transplant, the alpha-beta T cells came out of several hundred graft clones that had expanded. From newly produced T cells came most of the T-cell counts and diversity one year after transplant. Day-60 TCRbeta diversity that was high in some patients was derived from surviving recipient T cells and thymic progenitors.

Trimming pared 4 bases from V and 5 bases from J, leaving 18 bases between. The CDR3 covers 15 residues. Germline-derived CDR1 and CDR2 are SGHRS and YFSETQ. Sequencing was performed on PBMCs, taken before TCRalphabeta/CD19-depleted stem cell transplant. The clonotype originates from a boy under two years old with acute myeloid leukemia, due to receive a stem cell transplant. V usage is TRBV5-1 and J usage is TRBJ2-5; D is possibly TRBD2 (6 bases). The CDR3 sequence is CASSPFGGVGETQYF. CDR3 sequence (DNA): TGCGCCAGCAGCCCCTTCGGAGGGGTAGGGGAGACCCAGTACTTC.